These 22 T cell receptor beta chains were all obtained from the same sample, sequenced in a study of CD8 T cells in Susac syndrome. Reverse transcription used roughly 0.45 to 1 ug RNA and random hexamers. Via MiXCR, TCRdb re-called the immunoSEQ multiplex PCR reads, giving one row per CDR3 protein. This sample yields around 79,000 distinct CDR3 sequences, of which about 95% are seen a single time; about 0.4% belongs to the top ten. The specimen sequenced was CD8+ T cells from PBMCs. These receptors all come from a human donor with multiple sclerosis.

This chain connects TRBV9 to TRBJ2-2; D assignment may be TRBD1 or TRBD2 (5 bases each). Germline assignment: CDR1 SGDLS and CDR2 YYNGEE. This CDR3 is built from 18 residues. V was cut by 0 bases and J by 7 bases, with 22 bases left in between. CDR3 protein: CASSVEWWGTEEGGELFF. The CDR3 nucleotides are TGTGCCAGCAGCGTAGAGTGGTGGGGGACGGAAGAAGGCGGGGAGCTGTTTTTT.

V usage is TRBV30 and J usage is TRBJ2-3; 7 bases fit TRBD1. J lost 6 bases, V lost 0 bases, and 9 bases had no gene match. CDR3 length: 15 amino acids. Germline assignment: CDR1 GTSNPN and CDR2 SVGIG (reference sequence). The CDR3 nucleotides are TGTGCCTGGAGTGTAATAGGGACAGATGCCGATACGCAGTATTTT. This translates into CAWSVIGTDADTQYF.

V and J are TRBV29-1 and TRBJ2-5, with TRBD2 matching 8 bases. The CDR3 has 17 residues. V trimming: 0 bases; J trimming: 3 bases; junction bases outside the gene matches: 12. Germline values: CDR1 SQVTM, CDR2 ANQGSEA. As DNA, the CDR3 is TGCAGCGTTGAAGACCGGCAGCGGGAGAAGGCGGAAGAGACCCAGTACTTC. This gives the protein CSVEDRQREKAEETQYF.

This clonotype was observed a single time. The chain is built from TRBV7-8 and TRBJ2-7, with 11 bases that match TRBD1. This CDR3 has 16 residues. The ends lost 4 bases at V and 2 bases at J; junction bases unmatched: 7. The germline V gene encodes CDR1 SGHVS and CDR2 FQNEAQ. CDR3 amino acids: CASSSARDRGTYEQYF. Here the CDR3 DNA reads TGTGCCAGCAGCTCGGCGAGGGACAGGGGGACCTACGAGCAGTACTTC. Based on the CDR3 plus reference TRBV7-8 and TRBJ2-7, the full variable domain is GAGVSQSPRYKVAKRGQDVALRCDPISGHVSLFWYQQALGQGPEFLTYFQNEAQLDKSGLPSDRFFAERPEGSVSTLKIQRTQQEDSAVYLCASSSARDRGTYEQYFGPGTRLTVT.

A single count supports this clonotype. The CDR3 coding sequence is TGTGCCTGGAGTTCGATCGGTGCCAGGTATGGCTACACCTTC. This translates into CAWSSIGARYGYTF. This chain joins TRBV30 and TRBJ1-2; D not resolved. V lost 2 bases and J lost 5, with 15 bases in between. Per the germline V gene, CDR1 is GTSNPN and CDR2 is SVGIG (reference sequence). This CDR3 is built from 14 residues.

The CDR3: CASSPRGGRETQYF. The CDR3 DNA is TGTGCCAGCAGCCCGCGGGGGGGGCGGGAGACCCAGTACTTC. The chain has TRBV5-4 and TRBJ2-5; the match to TRBD2 covers 9 bases. This CDR3 contains 14 residues. CDR1 is SGHNT, CDR2 YYREEE, per germline (reference sequence). The V and J ends lost 4 bases and 5 bases, in that order; junction bases with no gene match: 6.

J is TRBJ1-2 and V is TRBV15; 9 nucleotides line up with TRBD1. Germline values: CDR1 LNHNV, CDR2 YYDKDF (reference sequence). CDR3 length equals 15 residues. Losses at the gene ends were 0 bases for V and 8 bases for J; bases not matched to a gene: 7. This CDR3 reads CATSRDRGQGDGYTF. In DNA form, the CDR3 reads TGTGCCACCAGCAGAGATCGGGGACAGGGAGACGGCTACACCTTC.

This chain links TRBV6-5 with TRBJ2-3, with 7 positions matching TRBD2. Germline values: CDR1 MNHEY, CDR2 SVGAGI. With 4 bases clipped from V and 2 bases from J, the junction kept 15 bases outside the gene matches. CDR3 size: 18 residues. CDR3 amino acids: CASSFSLQAGSSTDTQYF. The CDR3, as DNA: TGTGCCAGCAGTTTCTCACTACAAGCGGGAAGCTCCACAGATACGCAGTATTTT.

This chain uses TRBV4-1 with TRBJ2-7; 9 bases match TRBD2. The CDR3 consists of 15 residues. The germline V gene has CDR1 MGHRA and CDR2 YSYEKL. With V trimmed by 0 bases and J by 3 bases, 3 bases remained unmatched. DNA of the CDR3: TGCGCCAGCAGCCAAGAAGGCGGGGGGGTCTACGAGCAGTACTTC. Translation: CASSQEGGGVYEQYF.

V is TRBV4-1 and J is TRBJ1-2, with D maybe TRBD1 (6 bases). Trimming cost V 7 bases and J 10 bases, with 19 bases left between them. Germline values: CDR1 MGHRA, CDR2 YSYEKL. The CDR3 length is 13 residues. CDR3 DNA sequence: TGCGCCAGCAACTCCCGGGGGGCCACGAACTACACCTTC. Translating gives CASNSRGATNYTF.

This chain uses TRBV14 with TRBJ2-7; no reliable D call. The CDR3 covers 12 residues. V lost 4 bases, J lost 9 bases, and 13 bases lay in between. CDR1 is SGHDN and CDR2 is FVKESK in the germline V gene. CDR3 amino acids: CASSLQPSVQYF. CDR3 sequence (DNA): TGTGCCAGCAGCCTACAACCTTCCGTGCAGTACTTC.

V and J are TRBV19 and TRBJ2-1, with D possibly being TRBD1 (5 bases). CDR3 length: 14 residues. Between the trimmed V and J ends, which lost 6 bases and 5 bases, there was a span of 14 bases. Germline V gene sequence: CDR1 LNHDA, CDR2 SQIVND (reference sequence). The CDR3 loop reads CASSPLDSDNEQFF. The DNA of the CDR3 is TGTGCCAGTAGCCCGCTAGACAGCGACAATGAGCAGTTCTTC.

The genes are TRBV18 and TRBJ2-5; perhaps TRBD1 as D (5 bases). Germline lookup yields CDR1 KGHSH and CDR2 LQKENI. V lost 0 bases and J lost 1, with 12 bases in between. This CDR3 has 16 residues. The CDR3 spells CASSPPWTSFQETQYF. The CDR3 nucleotides read TGTGCCAGCTCACCACCATGGACATCTTTCCAAGAGACCCAGTACTTC.

The gene calls are TRBV5-6 and TRBJ2-7; tentatively, D is TRBD2 (5 bases). Germline-derived CDR1 and CDR2 are SGHDT and YYEEEE. V dropped 2 bases and J dropped 1 base, with 10 bases sitting between them. The CDR3 runs to 14 residues. The CDR3 DNA is TGTGCCAGCAGCTTCGGGGTCAGTTCCTACGAGCAGTACTTC. As protein: CASSFGVSSYEQYF.

As DNA, the CDR3 is TGTGCCAGCAGGCCCCAGGGGGAGCATGGCTACACCTTC. Translation: CASRPQGEHGYTF. The rearrangement uses TRBV6-5 and TRBJ1-2; 7 nucleotides align to TRBD1. The V and J ends lost 6 bases and 6 bases, in that order; junction bases with no gene match: 7. The CDR3 extends over 13 amino acids. CDR1 and CDR2 (germline): MNHEY, SVGAGI.

J is TRBJ2-3 and V is TRBV5-4; 9 nucleotides line up with TRBD2. CDR1 SGHNT and CDR2 YYREEE come from the germline V gene (reference sequence). The CDR3 extends over 15 amino acids. V lost 0 bases to trimming and J lost 6 bases; unmatched junction nucleotides: 5. The CDR3 is CASSLGVSGSDTQYF. CDR3 bases: TGTGCCAGCAGCTTGGGAGTTAGCGGGAGTGATACGCAGTATTTT.

The genes are TRBV12-3 or TRBV12-4 and TRBJ2-2; 12 nucleotides line up with TRBD1. After removal of 3 bases from V and 6 bases from J, the junction contained 20 bases not matched to a gene. There are 21 residues in the CDR3. CDR3 nucleotides: TGTGCCAGCAGTTTCGGCTTCCGGGACAGGGGGCCGTTTAACTTTCCCGGGGAGCTGTTTTTT. It encodes CASSFGFRDRGPFNFPGELFF.

The table lists this clonotype with a count of one. This chain links TRBV9 with TRBJ2-1; TRBD1 is a possible D gene (6 bases). The CDR3 length is 13 residues. Trimming removed 3 bases from V and 5 bases from J, with 9 bases in between. Germline V gives CDR1 SGDLS, CDR2 YYNGEE. CDR3 coding DNA: TGTGCCAGCAGCGGAAAGGGGGACAATGAGCAGTTCTTC. It specifies CASSGKGDNEQFF.

The rearrangement links TRBV27 to TRBJ2-7; 11 bases match TRBD2. The germline V gene encodes CDR1 MNHEY and CDR2 SMNVEV (reference sequence). This CDR3 has 15 residues. J lost 3 bases, V lost 6 bases, and 7 bases had no gene match. The DNA for the CDR3 is TGTGCCAGCAGAGAAAAAGGACTAGCGGGCTACGAGCAGTACTTC. Protein: CASREKGLAGYEQYF.

V is TRBV11-2 and J is TRBJ2-7, with 10 bases matching TRBD1. Trimming at V came to 2 bases and at J to 4 bases, leaving 5 bases not matched to a gene. Germline-derived CDR1 and CDR2 are SGHAT and FQNNGV. The CDR3 sequence is 15 residues long. The CDR3 DNA sequence: TGTGCCAGCAGCTTAAACCGGGACAGGGGTTACGAGCAGTACTTC. Translating gives CASSLNRDRGYEQYF. The entire variable domain, with the rest obtained from reference TRBV11-2 and TRBJ2-7, is as follows: EAGVAQSPRYKIIEKRQSVAFWCNPISGHATLYWYQQILGQGPKLLIQFQNNGVVDDSQLPKDRFSAERLKGVDSTLKIQPAKLEDSAVYLCASSLNRDRGYEQYFGPGTRLTVT.

In DNA, the CDR3 is TGTGCCAGCAGCCAAGATTGGGCCTCGACAGGGACCTACGAGCAGTACTTC. This codes for CASSQDWASTGTYEQYF. The chain has TRBV4-2 and TRBJ2-7, with 7 bases that match TRBD1. V trimming: 0 bases; J trimming: 2 bases; junction bases outside the gene matches: 10. CDR1 is LGHNA and CDR2 is YNFKEQ in the germline V gene. The length of the CDR3 is 17 residues.

V and J are TRBV5-6 and TRBJ1-5, with a possible D match to TRBD1 (6 bases). V was pared by 4 bases and J by 6 bases, with 14 bases between. The CDR3 covers 14 residues. Germline V gene data show CDR1 as SGHDT and CDR2 as YYEEEE. The CDR3 nucleotides read TGTGCCAGCAGCGAGCAGGGGTTAGGTCAGCCCCAGCATTTT. It is translated as CASSEQGLGQPQHF.